This T cell receptor beta chain was documented in a study of molecular identifiers for immune sequencing clone quantification (dated 2018 in TCRdb). For the study in its entirety: For a replicate experiment, RNA from roughly 20,000 or 100,000 naive CD8 T cells was divided into five aliquots, of which four were sequenced. This methods study benchmarked molecular-identifier clustering-based TCR repertoire sequencing (MIDCIRS) and TCR RNA copy counting, using CD8 T cells to do so. Overall results and qualifications from the work: Even against a background of about a million naive CD8 T cells, spiked-in Jurkat TCR RNA amounting to a single cell's worth was reported to be detectable. In CMV-specific effector cells, clones with more than 20 RNA copies accounted for over 98% of molecules, whereas in naive cells such clones accounted for under 1%. Modeling estimated 2.5 to 3 recovered TCR RNA copies per cell, compared with about 10 by digital PCR, which implies roughly 30% capture efficiency. Identical TCR molecules sharing a barcode could cause highly expanded clone sizes to be underestimated. When barcode sub-clustering was not used, chimeric consensus sequences inflated TCR diversity, with chimeras reaching as high as 47%. Naive libraries contained spiked-in Jurkat TCR RNA (approximately nine copies' worth), which is not part of the donor repertoire.

Library preparation was by PCR. TCRdb lists the instrument as NextSeq 500. Bulk TCR libraries were generated as previously described, with the TCR primers listed in Table S5 used. Purification of total RNA was performed with the Qiagen AllPrep DNA/RNA kit. Before any analysis, reads coming from multiple sequencing runs of the same library were combined into one pool. On the authors' methods: Reads were retained only if their TCR constant sequence matched exactly, and those retained reads were trimmed to 150 nt and grouped according to their 12-nt molecular barcodes. Reads within each barcode group were sub-clustered using a 15% Levenshtein threshold, and quality-weighted consensus sequences were constructed for each RNA molecule. Non-functional sequences were excluded, and lower-count sequences lying one edit away from another sequence were also excluded. Based on a fit of two negative binomial distributions, barcode sub-clusters having less than 20% of the maximum read count were discarded. Using fastp trimming at Q25 and MiXCR clonotype assembly, TCRdb reanalyzed the public sequencing data and kept in-frame beta chains. Each entry is one CDR3 protein sequence, shown with its most common DNA and genes. Clone size and V and J calls follow TCRdb, not the original study. In all, the sample holds some 680,000 distinct CDR3 sequences, and around 25% of those were seen once. The ten top clones hold about 0.81% of the sample.

Between the V and J ends, shortened by 4 bases and 4 bases respectively, the junction contains 14 bases. Taken from the germline V gene, the CDR1 and CDR2 loops are SNHLY and FYNNEI. From cysteine to phenylalanine, the CDR3 is 15 amino acids long. Only the CDR3 region is kept as DNA, spanning 45 bases read in frame from base 1. Points on this clonotype: The antigen this receptor binds is unknown. Base quality data are lacking; no much larger clone is found one base away.

Libraries of naive CD8 T cells were built from anywhere between roughly 20,000 and 1,100,000 sorted cells, with 10%, 30% or 50% of the purified RNA used. Naive CD8 T cells, defined as CD8+CD4-CCR7+CD45RA+, were FACS-sorted into RLT Plus buffer on a BD FACSAria II. Detection sensitivity was tested by spiking Jurkat RNA equal to roughly nine TCR copies' worth into samples containing roughly 17,000-1,000,000 naive CD8 T cells. Enrichment of CD8 T cells was performed with RosetteSep CD8+ T Cell Enrichment Cocktail and Ficoll-Paque, after which ACK red cell lysis was carried out. The TCR originated in a human donor in good health. Some libraries in this study had Jurkat cell RNA spiked in. This chain joins TRBV2 to TRBJ2-1, with TRBD2 as a weak D call on 6 bases. The specimen sequenced was naive CD8+ T cells from blood, with Jurkat cell RNA spiked in. The cell subset or site tag for this specimen amounts to: FACS-sorted CD8+CD4-CCR7+CD45RA+ naive T cells. The nucleotides read TGTGCCAGCAGTGCGGGCAGGGCGGGGTACAATGAGCAGTTCTTC. Its product reads: CASSAGRAGYNEQFF.